This T cell receptor (beta chain) was captured in a study of beta chain features in type 1 diabetes. On this clone itself: Other nucleotide sequences from this sample produce the same CDR3.

CDR3 size: 12 residues. Germline CDR1 SGHRS, CDR2 YFSETQ. V was trimmed by 0 bases and J by 8 bases, leaving 6 bases between them. Investigators reverse transcribed all isolated RNA, so they sequenced expressed TCRB transcripts. Only in-frame clones appear in the TCRdb table, and some are missing; sequencing was by immunoSEQ multiplex PCR. Of fewer than 500,000 clones listed, 14% are singletons. This clonotype was obtained from a man between 25 and 39 years old in good health. The chain joins TRBV5-1 to TRBJ2-1, with D hard to call. The sequencing sample was made of naive CD4+ T cells from blood. The CDR3 coding sequence is TGCGCCAGCAGCTTGGGACTTGATGAGCAGTTCTTC. This gives the protein CASSLGLDEQFF.